This TCR beta chain was sequenced for a study of blood T cell repertoires in COVID-19. Study overall: Samples of COVID-19 (acute and convalescent) were obtained from the United States, Italy and Spain. The cDNA or gDNA used as material had been derived from T cells, B-cell-depleted T cells, or PBMCs.

Study processing details: Nucleated cell number was recorded as an estimate derived from reference gene primer amplification. Assay used: immunoSEQ multiplex PCR; TCRdb lists only in-frame clones, some missing. Clonal size and the V and J genes are those of that table, whereas D and trimming came from the DNA. Among around 200,000 clones listed, 89% were seen once. The CDR3 covers 16 residues. Germline V lookup: CDR1 MDHEN, CDR2 SYDVKM. Between the trimmed V and J ends, which lost 4 bases and 5 bases, there was a span of 20 bases. The rearrangement joins TRBV28 to TRBJ2-5; D might be TRBD2 (6 bases). Sequences were obtained from peripheral blood. The TCR comes from a man aged 40-49 years with acute or convalescent COVID-19. In DNA, the CDR3 is TGTGCCAGCAGTTCCCCGGGAGTACCTAGAGGCGAGACCCAGTACTTC. Its protein is CASSSPGVPRGETQYF.